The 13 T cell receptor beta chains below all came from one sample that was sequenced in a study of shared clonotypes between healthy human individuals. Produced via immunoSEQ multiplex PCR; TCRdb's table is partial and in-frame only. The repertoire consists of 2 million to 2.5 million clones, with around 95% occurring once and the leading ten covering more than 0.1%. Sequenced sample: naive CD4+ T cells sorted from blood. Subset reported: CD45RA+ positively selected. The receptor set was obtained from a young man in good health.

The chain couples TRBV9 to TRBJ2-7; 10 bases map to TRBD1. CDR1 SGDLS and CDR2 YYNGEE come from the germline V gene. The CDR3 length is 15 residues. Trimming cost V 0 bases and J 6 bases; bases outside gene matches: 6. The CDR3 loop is CASSVDIRTGGEQYF. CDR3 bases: TGTGCCAGCAGCGTAGACATTAGGACAGGGGGCGAGCAGTACTTC.

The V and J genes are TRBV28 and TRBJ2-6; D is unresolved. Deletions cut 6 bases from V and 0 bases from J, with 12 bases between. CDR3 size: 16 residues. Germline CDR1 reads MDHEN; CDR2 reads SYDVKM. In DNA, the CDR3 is TGTGCCAGCAGGTCGGCAGCTAGCTCTGGGGCCAACGTCCTGACTTTC. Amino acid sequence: CASRSAASSGANVLTF.

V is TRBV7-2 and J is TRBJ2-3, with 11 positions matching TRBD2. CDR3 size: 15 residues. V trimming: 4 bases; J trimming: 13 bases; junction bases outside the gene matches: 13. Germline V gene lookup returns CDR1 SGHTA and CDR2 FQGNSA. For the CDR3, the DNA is TGTGCCAGCAGCTCAGGGGGACTAGCGGAGGGCCAGGAGTATTTT. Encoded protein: CASSSGGLAEGQEYF.

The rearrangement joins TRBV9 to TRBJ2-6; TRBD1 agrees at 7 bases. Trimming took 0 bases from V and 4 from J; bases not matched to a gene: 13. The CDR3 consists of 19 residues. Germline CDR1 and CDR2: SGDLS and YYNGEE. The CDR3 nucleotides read TGTGCCAGCAGCGTAGGCCCCCTCAGACAGGGATCAGGGGCCAACGTCCTGACTTTC. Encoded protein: CASSVGPLRQGSGANVLTF.

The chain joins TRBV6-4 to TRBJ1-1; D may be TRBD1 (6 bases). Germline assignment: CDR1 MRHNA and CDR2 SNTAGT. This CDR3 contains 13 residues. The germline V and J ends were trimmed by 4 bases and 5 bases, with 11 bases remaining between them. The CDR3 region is CASSATRGTEAFF. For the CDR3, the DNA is TGTGCCAGCAGTGCAACCAGGGGAACTGAAGCTTTCTTT.

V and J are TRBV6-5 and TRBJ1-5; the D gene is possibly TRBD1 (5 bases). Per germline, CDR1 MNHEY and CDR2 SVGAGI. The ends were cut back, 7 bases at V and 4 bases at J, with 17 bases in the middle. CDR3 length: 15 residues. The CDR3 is CASMRSGTRNQPQHF. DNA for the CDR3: TGTGCCAGCATGAGAAGCGGGACGAGGAATCAGCCCCAGCATTTT.

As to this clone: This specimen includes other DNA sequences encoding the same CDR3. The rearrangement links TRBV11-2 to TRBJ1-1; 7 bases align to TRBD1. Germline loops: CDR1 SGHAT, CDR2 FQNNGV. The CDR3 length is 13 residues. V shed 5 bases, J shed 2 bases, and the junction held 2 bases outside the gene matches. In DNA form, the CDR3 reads TGTGCCAGCAGCCGGACAGGTAACACTGAAGCTTTCTTT. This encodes CASSRTGNTEAFF.

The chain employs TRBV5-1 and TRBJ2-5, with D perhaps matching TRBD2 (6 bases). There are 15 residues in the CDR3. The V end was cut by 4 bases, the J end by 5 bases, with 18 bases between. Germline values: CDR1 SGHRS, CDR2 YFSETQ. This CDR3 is CASSARLGDWETQYF. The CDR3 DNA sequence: TGCGCCAGCAGCGCACGACTAGGGGATTGGGAGACCCAGTACTTC.

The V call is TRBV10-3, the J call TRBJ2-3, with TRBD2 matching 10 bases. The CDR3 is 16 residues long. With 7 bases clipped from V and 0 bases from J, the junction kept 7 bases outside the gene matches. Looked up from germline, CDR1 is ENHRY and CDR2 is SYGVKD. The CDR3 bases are TGTGCCATCAAGGGTACTAGCGGGGCTAGCACAGATACGCAGTATTTT. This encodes CAIKGTSGASTDTQYF.

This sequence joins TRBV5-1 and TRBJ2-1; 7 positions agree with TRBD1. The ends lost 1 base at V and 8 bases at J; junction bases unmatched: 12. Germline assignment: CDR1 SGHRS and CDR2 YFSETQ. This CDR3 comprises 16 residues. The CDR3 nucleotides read TGCGCCAGCAGCTTGCCCCCGACAGGGATGAGGGATGAGCAGTTCTTC. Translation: CASSLPPTGMRDEQFF.

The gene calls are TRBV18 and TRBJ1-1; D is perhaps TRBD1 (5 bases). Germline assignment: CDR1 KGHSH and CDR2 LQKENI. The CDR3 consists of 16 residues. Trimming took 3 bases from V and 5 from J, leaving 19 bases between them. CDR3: CASSPGSTGLGTEAFF. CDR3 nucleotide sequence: TGTGCCAGCTCACCGGGATCGACGGGGCTGGGAACTGAAGCTTTCTTT.

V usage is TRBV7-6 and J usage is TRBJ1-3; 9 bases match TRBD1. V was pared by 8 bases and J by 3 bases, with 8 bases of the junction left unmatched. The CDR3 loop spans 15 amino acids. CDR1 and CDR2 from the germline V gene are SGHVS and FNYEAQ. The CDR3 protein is CASGGQGAGGNTIYF. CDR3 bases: TGTGCCAGCGGGGGACAGGGCGCGGGTGGAAACACCATATATTTT.

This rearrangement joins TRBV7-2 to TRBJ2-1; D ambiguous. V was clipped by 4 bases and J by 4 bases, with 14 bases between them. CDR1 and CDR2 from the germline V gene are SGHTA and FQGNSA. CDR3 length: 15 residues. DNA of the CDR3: TGTGCCAGCAGCTCCCGGGCGACAAGTTACAATGAGCAGTTCTTC. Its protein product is CASSSRATSYNEQFF. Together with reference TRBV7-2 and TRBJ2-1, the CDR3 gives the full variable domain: GAGVSQSPSNKVTEKGKDVELRCDPISGHTALYWYRQSLGQGLEFLIYFQGNSAPDKSGLPSDRFSAERTGGSVSTLTIQRTQQEDSAVYLCASSSRATSYNEQFFGPGTRLTVL.